Below, 14 T cell receptor beta chains from the same sample are listed, as sequenced in a study of regulatory T cells in long-lasting Graves disease. Time point given: newly diagnosed GD, antithyroid drugs for less than 3 months. RNA extracted from PBMCs served as the sequencing template. Arm-PCR of CDR3 regions and iRepertoire HTBI primers were the basis on which TCR beta libraries were built. TCRdb used MiXCR to reprocess the multiplex PCR reads, holding one entry per CDR3 protein. Here the sample spans around 400,000 distinct CDR3 sequences, about an eighth being singletons. A further study also used this sample, focusing on T cells in Graves' hyperthyroidism and ophthalmopathy.

The material sequenced was peripheral blood mononuclear cells (PBMCs), taken at new diagnosis, from a patient treated with antithyroid drugs. Source of these receptors: a woman under 30 with Graves disease.

Many counts were recorded for this clonotype. The rearrangement uses TRBV6-2 or TRBV6-3 and TRBJ1-1; possible D gene TRBD1, 5 bases. Trimming took 2 bases from V and 4 from J, leaving 11 bases between them. The germline V gene has CDR1 MNHEY and CDR2 SVGEGT. The CDR3 runs 14 residues. The CDR3 spells CASSYISGGTEAFF. The DNA of the CDR3 is TGTGCCAGCAGTTACATCTCGGGGGGCACTGAAGCTTTCTTT.

This clonotype was seen repeatedly, ten times or more. Here the CDR3 reads CASSTGLAGGYEQYF. The CDR3 coding sequence is TGTGCCAGTAGTACGGGACTAGCGGGAGGCTACGAGCAGTACTTC. V usage is TRBV19 and J usage is TRBJ2-7; TRBD2 matches 15 bases. Germline CDR1 and CDR2: LNHDA and SQIVND (reference sequence). Trimming took 4 bases from V and 3 from J; bases not matched to a gene: 1. The CDR3 runs 15 residues.

The rearrangement links TRBV19 to TRBJ1-5; D remains unclear. This CDR3 is built from 16 residues. V shed 7 bases and J shed 9 bases, with 25 bases lying between them. CDR1 is LNHDA and CDR2 is SQIVND in the germline V gene (reference sequence). DNA for the CDR3: TGTGCCAGTACCTATGCCGTTGGACGGATCTTTGGGCCCCAGCATTTT. Its protein is CASTYAVGRIFGPQHF.

In its sample, this clonotype was seen many times. This chain joins TRBV7-2 and TRBJ1-1, with D possibly matching TRBD1 (5 bases). The CDR3 consists of 16 residues. V lost 1 base to trimming and J lost 5 bases, with 17 bases between them. Looked up from germline, CDR1 is SGHTA and CDR2 is FQGNSA. The CDR3 sequence is CASSLVAGWGGTEAFF. CDR3 bases: TGTGCCAGCAGCTTAGTGGCAGGATGGGGGGGTACTGAAGCTTTCTTT.

V usage is TRBV20-1 and J usage is TRBJ2-5; the match to TRBD2 covers 11 bases. There are 15 residues in the CDR3. Unmatched junction bases numbered 8, after V lost 3 bases and J lost 5 bases. Germline assignment: CDR1 DFQATT and CDR2 SNEGSKA (reference sequence). CDR3 nucleotides: TGCAGTGCTAGGACTAGCGGGGCGTGGGAGGAGACCCAGTACTTC. This sequence encodes CSARTSGAWEETQYF.

A few counts support this clonotype. The chain is built from TRBV4-3 and TRBJ1-3; D unclear. This CDR3 contains 17 residues. Germline V gene data show CDR1 as LGHNA and CDR2 as YSLEER. Between the trimmed V and J ends, which lost 0 bases and 0 bases, there was a span of 12 bases. The CDR3 protein is CASSQELHGSSGNTIYF. CDR3 sequence (DNA): TGCGCCAGCAGCCAAGAACTACATGGGAGCTCTGGAAACACCATATATTTT.

This clonotype was detected ten times or more. The J gene is TRBJ2-1, the V gene TRBV28; 11 bases agree with TRBD2. There are 17 residues in the CDR3. Germline trimming cut 11 bases from V and 10 bases from J; bases unmatched to any gene: 22. The V gene's germline CDR1 is MDHEN and CDR2 SYDVKM. CDR3 nucleotides: TGTGCCGCAGACAGGGCTAGCGGGAGGCCCCTCGCGCGGGAGCAGTTCTTC. This gives the protein CAADRASGRPLAREQFF.

The CDR3 DNA reads TGTGCCACCGGGACTAGCGGGATCAGCGGCGATGAGCAGTTCTTC. This sequence encodes CATGTSGISGDEQFF. The rearrangement joins TRBV10-3 to TRBJ2-1, with 13 bases that match TRBD2. CDR1 and CDR2 from the germline V gene are ENHRY and SYGVKD. V lost 10 bases, J lost 8 bases, and 11 bases stayed unmatched. The CDR3 totals 15 residues.

Only a few counts were recorded for this clonotype. The V gene is TRBV12-3 or TRBV12-4, the J gene TRBJ2-7; perhaps TRBD1 as D (6 bases). This CDR3 is built from 13 residues. Trimming took 4 bases from V and 2 from J, leaving 9 bases between them. CDR3 in amino acids: CASSSGQPYEQYF. CDR3 nucleotide sequence: TGTGCCAGCAGTTCCGGACAGCCCTACGAGCAGTACTTC.

The chain employs TRBV19 and TRBJ2-2; D call uncertain. The CDR3 contains 15 residues. V lost 3 bases and J lost 2, with 10 bases in between. Germline CDR1 is LNHDA and CDR2 is SQIVND (reference sequence). The CDR3: CASSMYGQNTGELFF. The CDR3 region has the DNA TGTGCCAGTAGTATGTATGGGCAAAACACCGGGGAGCTGTTTTTT.

This clonotype showed up many times. The V gene is TRBV18, the J gene TRBJ1-1; D perhaps matches TRBD1 (5 bases). The CDR3 contains 18 residues. V was clipped by 6 bases and J by 1 base, with 24 bases between them. Germline-derived CDR1 and CDR2 are KGHSH and LQKENI. CDR3 protein: CASSSYDVGGPPNTEAFF. CDR3 nucleotides: TGTGCCAGCTCCTCCTACGACGTTGGGGGTCCCCCGAACACTGAAGCTTTCTTT.

The V and J genes are TRBV6-2 or TRBV6-3 and TRBJ2-5; D remains ambiguous. In germline, CDR1 is MNHEY, CDR2 SVGEGT. Trimming shortened V by 6 bases and J by 5 bases, and 13 bases separated the two germline ends. CDR3 length equals 13 residues. The CDR3 loop reads CASSRHFQETQYF. CDR3 coding DNA: TGTGCCAGCAGCAGGCATTTCCAGGAGACCCAGTACTTC.

This clonotype was seen ten or more times. The rearrangement uses TRBV7-9 and TRBJ1-2, with 7 bases aligning to TRBD1. Germline-derived CDR1 and CDR2 are SEHNR and FQNEAQ (reference sequence). This CDR3 contains 16 residues. V was pared by 5 bases and J by 1 base, with 10 bases of the junction left unmatched. CDR3 sequence: CASSKDLGGLNYGYTF. DNA for the CDR3: TGTGCCAGCAGCAAAGACCTAGGGGGCCTTAACTATGGCTACACCTTC.

This clonotype has at least ten counts. This chain connects TRBV13 to TRBJ2-5; the D gene is possibly TRBD1 (6 bases). The germline gives CDR1 PRHDT, CDR2 FYEKMQ (reference sequence). Trimming removed 4 bases from V and 2 bases from J, with 14 bases in between. The CDR3 covers 15 residues. Here the CDR3 DNA reads TGTGCCAGCAGCTCCCGATGGACAGAACAAGAGACCCAGTACTTC. Amino acid sequence: CASSSRWTEQETQYF.